This T cell receptor (beta chain) appears in the sequencing data of a study of T cells after posttransplantation cyclophosphamide. Sequencing used immunoSEQ multiplex PCR; TCRdb keeps in-frame clones, though not all of them. This sample comprises under 25,000 clones, none seen once only. General observations from the study: TRB overlap between skin or GI tissue T cells and blood was limited.

This CDR3 is built from 16 residues. Note on this clone: Antigen specificity is unknown.

The rearrangement uses TRBV21-1 and TRBJ1-5; the table's D call, TRBD1, was not checked against the DNA. TRBV21-1 is designated a pseudogene. Source material: PBMCs. This receptor was taken from a woman aged 55-69 years in good health, CMV-negative, and a related stem cell transplant donor. CDR3 coding DNA: TGTGCCAGCAGCAAAGGGGACAGGGGAGAGAATCAGCCCCAGCATTTT. This sequence encodes CASSKGDRGENQPQHF.